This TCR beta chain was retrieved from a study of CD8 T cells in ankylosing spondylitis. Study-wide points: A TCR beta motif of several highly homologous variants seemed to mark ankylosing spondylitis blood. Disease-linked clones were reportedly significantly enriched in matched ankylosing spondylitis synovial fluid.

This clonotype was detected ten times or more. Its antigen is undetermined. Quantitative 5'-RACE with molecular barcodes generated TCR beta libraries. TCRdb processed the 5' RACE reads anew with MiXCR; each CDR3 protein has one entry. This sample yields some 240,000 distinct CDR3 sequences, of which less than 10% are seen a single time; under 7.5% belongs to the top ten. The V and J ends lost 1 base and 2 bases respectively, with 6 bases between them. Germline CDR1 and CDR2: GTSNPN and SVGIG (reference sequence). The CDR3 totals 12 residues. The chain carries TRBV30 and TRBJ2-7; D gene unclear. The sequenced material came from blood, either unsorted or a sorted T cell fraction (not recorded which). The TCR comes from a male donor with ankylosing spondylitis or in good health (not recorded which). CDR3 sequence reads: CAWSGTAYEQYF. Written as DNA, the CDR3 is TGTGCCTGGAGTGGAACAGCCTACGAGCAGTACTTC. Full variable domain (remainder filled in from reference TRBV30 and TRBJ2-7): SQTIHQWPATLVQPVGSPLSLECTVEGTSNPNLYWYRQAAGRGLQLLFYSVGIGQISSEVPQNLSASRPQDRQFILSSKKLLLSDSGFYLCAWSGTAYEQYFGPGTRLTVT.